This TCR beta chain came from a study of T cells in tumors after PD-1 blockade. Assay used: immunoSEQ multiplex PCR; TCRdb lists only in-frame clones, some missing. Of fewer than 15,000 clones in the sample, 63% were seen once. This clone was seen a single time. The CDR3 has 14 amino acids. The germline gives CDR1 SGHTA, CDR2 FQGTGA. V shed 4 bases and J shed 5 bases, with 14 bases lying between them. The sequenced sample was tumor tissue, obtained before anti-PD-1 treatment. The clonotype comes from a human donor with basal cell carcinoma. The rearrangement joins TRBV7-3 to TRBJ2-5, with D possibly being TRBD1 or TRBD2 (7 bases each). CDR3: CASSSGGTVETQYF. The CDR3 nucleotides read TGTGCCAGCAGCTCCGGGGGGACAGTTGAGACCCAGTACTTC. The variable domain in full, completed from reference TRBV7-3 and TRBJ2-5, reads GAGVSQTPSNKVTEKGKYVELRCDPISGHTALYWYRQSLGQGPEFLIYFQGTGAADDSGLPNDRFFAVRPEGSVSTLKIQRTERGDSAVYLCASSSGGTVETQYFGPGTRLLVL.